A selection of T cell receptor beta chains follows, all from one sample in a study of PD-L1 blockade in urothelial cancer. Sequencing was performed with immunoSEQ multiplex PCR; in TCRdb, only in-frame clones are kept and a portion is missing. The sample has about 29,000 clones; about 85% are singletons. The material sequenced was PBMCs, taken around atezolizumab (anti-PD-L1) treatment. These receptors were obtained from a man aged 70-80 years with urothelial cancer. Each CDR3 is given with its conserved first and last residue. Each record gives: CDR3 protein, CDR3 DNA, V gene, clone size, D gene, CDR3 length, J gene. D genes are given only for firm matches. Expanded clones are given a class, and other clones once, few, many or no size at all.

CASSLASGQAAFF | TGTGCCAGCAGCTTAGCCTCGGGACAGGCCGCTTTCTTT | TRBV7-2 | . | TRBD1 | 13 | TRBJ1-1
CASMGQPTGELFF | TGTGCCAGCATGGGACAGCCGACCGGGGAGCTGTTTTTT | TRBV28 | . | TRBD1 | 13 | TRBJ2-2
CASKGRQGKMDEQFF | TGTGCCAGTAAGGGGAGACAGGGGAAGATGGATGAGCAGTTCTTC | TRBV19 | . | TRBD1 | 15 | TRBJ2-1
CASSLEGGVAEAFF | TGTGCCAGCAGCTTAGAGGGAGGGGTGGCTGAAGCTTTCTTT | TRBV7-8 | . | . | 14 | TRBJ1-1
CASSPTSTGTGFREQYF | TGTGCCAGCAGCCCCACCTCGACCGGGACAGGGTTCCGCGAGCAGTACTTC | TRBV27 | . | TRBD1 | 17 | TRBJ2-7
CASSFRTGSSYNEQFF | TGTGCCAGCAGCTTTCGGACAGGGAGCTCCTACAATGAGCAGTTCTTC | TRBV5-4 | . | TRBD1 | 16 | TRBJ2-1
CASSTSGSQREQYF | TGTGCCAGCAGTACTAGCGGATCGCAACGCGAGCAGTACTTC | TRBV6-5 | . | TRBD2 | 14 | TRBJ2-7
CASRRGTEAFF | TGTGCCAGTAGGAGAGGCACTGAAGCTTTCTTT | TRBV19 | . | . | 11 | TRBJ1-1
CATSRDKGGGSYEQYF | TGTGCCACCAGCAGAGATAAGGGGGGGGGCTCCTACGAGCAGTACTTC | TRBV15 | . | . | 16 | TRBJ2-7
CASSVRTSGTTDIQYF | TGTGCCAGCAGTGTCAGGACTAGCGGGACCACCGACATTCAGTACTTC | TRBV6-1 | once | TRBD2 | 16 | TRBJ2-4
CASSLLTSGIPYNEQFF | TGTGCCAGCTCACTCCTGACTAGCGGTATACCCTACAATGAGCAGTTCTTC | TRBV18 | . | TRBD2 | 17 | TRBJ2-1
CASSLASKTNTEAFF | TGTGCCAGCAGCTTGGCGAGCAAAACGAACACTGAAGCTTTCTTT | TRBV5-4 | . | . | 15 | TRBJ1-1
CASSYMQGYYGYTF | TGTGCCAGCAGTTACATGCAGGGATACTATGGCTACACCTTC | TRBV6-5 | . | . | 14 | TRBJ1-2
CASSQGNRDKDTEAFF | TGCGCCAGCAGCCAAGGGAACAGGGATAAGGACACTGAAGCTTTCTTT | TRBV4-3 | . | . | 16 | TRBJ1-1
CASSLVNRGAGSYEQYF | TGTGCCAGCAGCTTAGTGAACAGGGGCGCCGGTTCCTACGAGCAGTACTTC | TRBV7-9 | . | TRBD1 | 17 | TRBJ2-7
CASSRLAGETQYF | TGTGCCAGCAGTAGACTAGCGGGAGAGACCCAGTACTTC | TRBV6-6 | . | TRBD2 | 13 | TRBJ2-5
CAISGGQVSYEQYF | TGTGCCATCAGTGGGGGACAGGTCTCCTACGAGCAGTACTTC | TRBV10-3 | . | TRBD1 | 14 | TRBJ2-7
CASSPAGTYEQYF | TGCGCCAGCTCCCCCGCAGGGACCTACGAGCAGTACTTC | TRBV10-2 | . | . | 13 | TRBJ2-7
CSVRTVYGYTF | TGCAGCGTGAGGACAGTCTATGGCTACACCTTC | TRBV29-1 | . | . | 11 | TRBJ1-2
CASSLAPETQYF | TGTGCCAGCAGCTTGGCCCCAGAGACCCAGTACTTC | TRBV7-9 | . | . | 12 | TRBJ2-5
CASSLDRDAYNEQFF | TGCGCCAGCAGCTTGGACAGGGACGCCTACAATGAGCAGTTCTTC | TRBV5-1 | few | . | 15 | TRBJ2-1
CASSLAEENIQYF | TGTGCCAGCAGTTTGGCCGAGGAAAACATTCAGTACTTC | TRBV6-5 | once | . | 13 | TRBJ2-4
CASSRTVNTEAFF | TGTGCCAGCAGCAGGACAGTAAACACTGAAGCTTTCTTT | TRBV2 | . | . | 13 | TRBJ1-1
CASSFQQLDEQYF | TGTGCCAGCAGTTTTCAACAGCTCGACGAGCAGTACTTC | TRBV28 | . | . | 13 | TRBJ2-7
CASSLAGNPGGYTF | TGTGCCAGCAGCTTAGCGGGCAACCCAGGGGGCTACACCTTC | TRBV7-2 | . | . | 14 | TRBJ1-2
CASSLRTSASRDTQYF | TGTGCCAGCAGCCTGAGGACTAGCGCATCCAGGGATACGCAGTATTTT | TRBV11-3 | . | TRBD2 | 16 | TRBJ2-3
CASSESQGGSYEQYF | TGTGCCAGCAGTGAAAGTCAGGGGGGCTCCTACGAGCAGTACTTC | TRBV6-1 | . | . | 15 | TRBJ2-7
CASNLGQYNQPQHF | TGTGCCAGCAACCTGGGACAGTATAATCAGCCCCAGCATTTT | TRBV28 | . | TRBD1 | 14 | TRBJ1-5
CASSLGGANTEAFF | TGTGCCAGCAGCTTAGGGGGCGCGAACACTGAAGCTTTCTTT | TRBV7-3 | . | . | 14 | TRBJ1-1
CASSLGSRNTEAFF | TGTGCCAGCAGCTTAGGTAGCAGGAACACTGAAGCTTTCTTT | TRBV7-2 | . | . | 14 | TRBJ1-1
CSVQGAYEQYF | TGCAGCGTCCAGGGGGCCTACGAGCAGTACTTC | TRBV29-1 | . | TRBD1 | 11 | TRBJ2-7
CASSESSGTYNEQFF | TGTGCCAGCAGTGAATCTAGCGGGACTTACAATGAGCAGTTCTTC | TRBV25-1 | . | TRBD2 | 15 | TRBJ2-1
CASSSGVPTHGYTF | TGTGCCAGCAGTTCAGGGGTCCCGACCCATGGCTACACCTTC | TRBV7-2 | once | . | 14 | TRBJ1-2
CASSENRGTDTQYF | TGTGCCAGCAGTGAAAACAGGGGCACAGATACGCAGTATTTT | TRBV25-1 | once | . | 14 | TRBJ2-3
CASSSRREVRETQYF | TGTGCCAGCTCATCCCGCAGGGAAGTGAGGGAGACCCAGTACTTC | TRBV18 | . | . | 15 | TRBJ2-5
CASSLFRGQGTEAFF | TGTGCCAGCAGCTTGTTCAGGGGGCAGGGCACTGAAGCTTTCTTT | TRBV7-9 | few | TRBD1 | 15 | TRBJ1-1
CASTLSGTGNGYTF | TGTGCCAGCACCTTATCCGGGACAGGGAACGGCTACACCTTC | TRBV28 | . | TRBD1 | 14 | TRBJ1-2
CSVDESSGANVLTF | TGCAGCGTTGACGAGTCCTCTGGGGCCAACGTCCTGACTTTC | TRBV29-1 | . | . | 14 | TRBJ2-6
CASSTKSRGPTYGYTF | TGTGCCAGCAGCACAAAGTCCAGGGGGCCCACCTATGGCTACACCTTC | TRBV27 | . | TRBD1 | 16 | TRBJ1-2
CASSLMQGAEKLFF | TGCGCCAGCAGCTTAATGCAGGGGGCAGAAAAACTGTTTTTT | TRBV5-1 | once | TRBD1 | 14 | TRBJ1-4
CASSLIAGEGEQYF | TGCGCCAGCAGCTTGATAGCGGGGGAAGGGGAGCAGTACTTC | TRBV5-1 | . | TRBD2 | 14 | TRBJ2-7
CASSPSEDSAGYTF | TGTGCCAGCAGTCCCTCCGAGGATTCTGCGGGCTACACCTTC | TRBV28 | medium-sized | . | 14 | TRBJ1-2
CASSRGAGGGTEAFF | TGTGCCAGCAGCCGTGGGGCCGGGGGGGGCACTGAAGCTTTCTTT | TRBV5-4 | . | . | 15 | TRBJ1-1
CASSMGPPRGQPQHF | TGTGCCAGTAGTATGGGGCCTCCCAGGGGCCAGCCCCAGCATTTT | TRBV19 | . | . | 15 | TRBJ1-5
CASSLGGTDTQYF | TGTGCCAGCAGCTTAGGCGGGACAGATACGCAGTATTTT | TRBV7-8 | . | . | 13 | TRBJ2-3
CAISESLDGEQYF | TGTGCCATCAGTGAGTCTTTAGATGGTGAGCAGTACTTC | TRBV10-3 | . | . | 13 | TRBJ2-7
CASSQGLGPVYGYTF | TGCGCCAGCAGCCAAGGGCTGGGGCCGGTCTATGGCTACACCTTC | TRBV4-3 | few | . | 15 | TRBJ1-2
CSAKTSINIQYF | TGCAGCGCGAAGACTAGTATAAACATTCAGTACTTC | TRBV29-1 | . | . | 12 | TRBJ2-4
CASSVLTSGRGGETQYF | TGTGCCAGCAGTGTTCTGACTAGCGGGAGGGGAGGAGAGACCCAGTACTTC | TRBV6-1 | . | TRBD2 | 17 | TRBJ2-5
CASSSSASGRLGTQYF | TGTGCCAGCAGTTCCTCGGCTAGCGGGAGATTAGGGACCCAGTACTTC | TRBV28 | . | TRBD2 | 16 | TRBJ2-5
CAWAGVYNEQFF | TGTGCCTGGGCGGGGGTGTACAATGAGCAGTTCTTC | TRBV30 | . | TRBD2 | 12 | TRBJ2-1
CASSLGGRGLRFMNTEAFF | TGTGCCAGCAGTTTAGGAGGAAGGGGACTGCGATTCATGAACACTGAAGCTTTCTTT | TRBV27 | . | . | 19 | TRBJ1-1
CAGGASGTLGEQYF | TGTGCAGGGGGGGCCAGCGGAACGTTGGGGGAGCAGTACTTC | TRBV10-3 | . | . | 14 | TRBJ2-7
CASSLAPGQGYEQYF | TGTGCCAGCAGCTTAGCTCCGGGACAGGGCTACGAGCAGTACTTC | TRBV5-5 | . | TRBD1 | 15 | TRBJ2-7
CASSGGVRNQQYF | TGTGCCAGCAGTGGGGGGGTCAGAAATCAGCAGTACTTC | TRBV6-5 | . | TRBD2 | 13 | TRBJ2-7